This T cell receptor beta chain stems from a study of T-cell memory formation after mild COVID-19. Study-level background: The two donors had largely donor-specific TCR clusters.

TCRdb reprocessed the 5' RACE reads via MiXCR and lists one record per CDR3 protein. The repertoire holds 250,000 to 300,000 distinct CDR3 sequences, with around 15% as singletons. Germline V CDR1 and CDR2: MNHNS, SASEGT. Germline trimming cut 4 bases from V and 1 base from J; bases unmatched to any gene: 1. The CDR3 contains 15 residues. The chain joins TRBV6-1 to TRBJ2-3; 11 bases agree with TRBD1. Sequenced: PBMCs or a T cell subset sorted from them (not recorded which). The TCR comes from a man aged 18 to 30 who had mild COVID-19 (a few samples of this study predate the infection). Cell type and time point are not known. The CDR3 protein is CASSGTGGGTDTQYF. The DNA of the CDR3 is TGTGCCAGCAGTGGGACAGGGGGCGGCACAGATACGCAGTATTTT.